These 10 T cell receptor beta chains originate from one sample sequenced in a study of cytomegalovirus exposure and HLA in healthy donors. PCR amplification relied on 60 Vbeta primers (plus 13 Jbeta primers). Profiling relied on immunoSEQ multiplex PCR, and the TCRdb table lists in-frame clones only, not all of them. Among 100,000 to 150,000 clones listed, over 75% were seen once. The sequencing sample was made of PBMCs. These receptors were obtained from a male donor in good health and CMV-seropositive.

V gene TRBV27 combines with J gene TRBJ1-3, with D perhaps matching TRBD1 (6 bases). V was shortened by 4 bases and J by 4 bases, with 11 bases between the two germline ends. CDR3 size: 14 residues. Germline CDR1 and CDR2: MNHEY and SMNVEV (reference sequence). The CDR3 coding sequence is TGTGCCAGCAGTTCACAGGGAGACGGAAACACCATATATTTT. Protein product: CASSSQGDGNTIYF.

V is TRBV5-1 and J is TRBJ1-2; D is undetermined. The CDR3 has 12 amino acids. V was trimmed by 4 bases and J by 4 bases, leaving 8 bases between them. Germline assignment: CDR1 SGHRS and CDR2 YFSETQ. CDR3 protein: CASSPYSYGYTF. CDR3 coding DNA: TGCGCCAGCAGCCCCTACAGCTATGGCTACACCTTC.

This chain connects TRBV5-1 to TRBJ2-5; maybe TRBD2 (5 bases). This CDR3 has 13 residues. Germline CDR1 SGHRS, CDR2 YFSETQ. With 5 bases removed from V and 2 bases from J, the gap between germline ends came to 10 bases. The CDR3 sequence is CASRSGFQETQYF. In DNA form, the CDR3 reads TGCGCCAGCAGGTCGGGGTTTCAAGAGACCCAGTACTTC.

The chain carries TRBV10-3 and TRBJ1-1; 7 bases map to TRBD1. The CDR3 loop spans 14 amino acids. Germline V gene data show CDR1 as ENHRY and CDR2 as SYGVKD. V dropped 6 bases and J dropped 0; count of bases not matched to a gene: 4. The CDR3 bases are TGTGCCATCAGCCGACAGGGAATGAACACTGAAGCTTTCTTT. It specifies CAISRQGMNTEAFF.

V is TRBV6-5 and J is TRBJ1-2, with D uncertain. CDR1 and CDR2 (germline): MNHEY, SVGAGI. This CDR3 comprises 14 residues. Trimming took off 5 bases at V and 4 bases at J, with 14 bases between the two ends. CDR3 region: CASSDLDGLYGYTF. DNA of the CDR3: TGTGCCAGCAGTGACCTAGACGGTCTCTATGGCTACACCTTC.

This rearrangement joins TRBV4-1 to TRBJ2-7; 12 nucleotides align to TRBD2. Looked up from germline, CDR1 is MGHRA and CDR2 is YSYEKL. Losses at the gene ends were 4 bases for V and 2 bases for J; bases not matched to a gene: 3. The CDR3 sequence is 15 residues long. In DNA, the CDR3 is TGCGCCAGCAGCCTGCTAGCGGGAGGGCCCTACGAGCAGTACTTC. This sequence encodes CASSLLAGGPYEQYF.

The chain couples TRBV19 to TRBJ2-7; 7 bases fit TRBD1. Trimming at V came to 8 bases and at J to 6 bases, leaving 10 bases not matched to a gene. The germline V gene has CDR1 LNHDA and CDR2 SQIVND (reference sequence). CDR3 length equals 13 residues. CDR3 in amino acids: CASADRVSFEQYF. The CDR3, as DNA: TGTGCCAGTGCTGACAGGGTTTCGTTCGAGCAGTACTTC.

The V and J genes are TRBV6-6 and TRBJ2-2; tentatively, D is TRBD2 (5 bases). Germline CDR1 MNHNY, CDR2 SVGAGI (reference sequence). CDR3 length: 13 residues. V was shortened by 6 bases and J by 1 base, with 6 bases between the two germline ends. The CDR3 DNA follows: TGTGCCAGCAGGGGAGTGAACACCGGGGAGCTGTTTTTT. It translates to CASRGVNTGELFF.

This clone was counted a single time. CDR3 region: CASSVSDTNYGYTF. The CDR3 region has the DNA TGTGCCAGCAGCGTATCGGACACTAACTATGGCTACACCTTC. V usage is TRBV9 and J usage is TRBJ1-2; D is perhaps TRBD1 (5 bases). The CDR3 is made up of 14 amino acids. V was shortened by 1 base and J by 0 bases, with 7 bases between the two germline ends. From germline, CDR1 is SGDLS and CDR2 YYNGEE.

This rearrangement joins TRBV11-2 to TRBJ1-5; D remains unclear. Trimming shortened V by 1 base and J by 5 bases, and 9 bases separated the two germline ends. Germline V gene sequence: CDR1 SGHAT, CDR2 FQNNGV. This CDR3 has 14 residues. The CDR3 nucleotides are TGTGCCAGCAGCTTAGGGCGGCCGGATCAGCCCCAGCATTTT. Its protein product is CASSLGRPDQPQHF. Drawing the rest from reference TRBV11-2 and TRBJ1-5, the complete variable domain is EAGVAQSPRYKIIEKRQSVAFWCNPISGHATLYWYQQILGQGPKLLIQFQNNGVVDDSQLPKDRFSAERLKGVDSTLKIQPAKLEDSAVYLCASSLGRPDQPQHFGDGTRLSIL.